This T cell receptor beta chain was sequenced in a study of T-cell memory formation after mild COVID-19. The TCR alpha and TCR beta cDNA libraries, bearing sample barcodes and UMIs, were generated by 5'RACE using constant-segment primers. MiXCR, applied by TCRdb to the 5' RACE reads, yields one record per CDR3 protein. Here the sample spans about 350,000 distinct CDR3 sequences, around 15% being singletons. V shed 0 bases and J shed 4 bases, with 10 bases lying between them. CDR3 length equals 14 residues. Looked up from germline, CDR1 is SGDLS and CDR2 is YYNGEE. This clonotype was seen more than once but under ten times.

The clonotype was recovered from a man aged 18 to 29 who had mild COVID-19 (a few samples of this study predate the infection). Cell type and time point are not known. The chain couples TRBV9 to TRBJ1-1; D uncertain. Sequencing used PBMCs or a T cell subset sorted from them (not recorded which). Written as DNA, the CDR3 is TGTGCCAGCAGCGTAGGAGGATACGGCACTGAAGCTTTCTTT. Translating it yields CASSVGGYGTEAFF.